This T cell receptor beta chain was captured by sequencing in a study of T cells in Graves' hyperthyroidism and ophthalmopathy. Study outcomes and limitations: In the blood, most expanded thyroid clonotypes above 0.001 appeared as well.

TCR beta CDR3 regions were amplified from RNA. First-round RT-PCR of the TCR CDR3 relied on the HTBI primer set. One entry per CDR3 protein results from TCRdb running MiXCR on the multiplex PCR reads. The sample consists of roughly 200,000 distinct CDR3 sequences, about a sixth of them appearing once. This clonotype was seen once. The target antigen is unknown. Germline CDR1 and CDR2: LNHDA and SQIVND (reference sequence). This CDR3 region has 15 residues. V lost 2 bases and J 0 bases, leaving 10 bases between the germline ends. Over 18 months, lack of ophthalmopathy progression marked Graves' hyperthyroidism as stable. Pregnant or lactating patients were excluded, as were those with uncontrolled infection or other autoimmune disease. Each 10 ml fresh peripheral blood draw supplied the PBMCs.

Sequencing was done on a sample of blood. The chain carries TRBV19 and TRBJ1-1; no firm D call. This sequence originates from a woman aged 45-59 years with Graves' hyperthyroidism. The CDR3 sequence is CASSIMSTVNTEAFF. The DNA for the CDR3 is TGTGCCAGTAGTATAATGTCGACCGTGAACACTGAAGCTTTCTTT.